Shown below are 12 T cell receptor beta chains from a single sample sequenced in a study of blood T cell repertoires in COVID-19. The table came from immunoSEQ multiplex PCR; TCRdb's copy has only in-frame clones and leaves some out. Here the sample spans approximately 140,000 clones, around 87% being singletons. What was sequenced was peripheral blood. All receptors derive from a woman between 35 and 50 years old with acute or convalescent COVID-19.

This clone showed up just a few times. The rearrangement links TRBV5-4 to TRBJ1-4, with 8 bases matching TRBD1. Trimming took 4 bases from V and 3 from J; bases not matched to a gene: 5. This CDR3 has 15 residues. CDR1 is SGHNT and CDR2 is YYREEE in the germline V gene (reference sequence). The CDR3 is CASSLDRASNEKLFF. CDR3 DNA: TGTGCCAGCAGCCTGGACAGGGCCTCTAATGAAAAACTGTTTTTT.

CDR3 protein: CASSLASSGNTIYF. The CDR3 DNA sequence: TGTGCCAGCAGCTTAGCTAGCTCTGGAAACACCATATATTTT. The chain recombines TRBV7-2 with TRBJ1-3, with D uncertain. Germline V gene data show CDR1 as SGHTA and CDR2 as FQGNSA. V was trimmed by 0 bases and J by 0 bases, leaving 3 bases between them. This CDR3 has 14 amino acids.

This sequence joins TRBV29-1 and TRBJ2-5, with D perhaps TRBD2 (5 bases). Germline V gene data show CDR1 as SQVTM and CDR2 as ANQGSEA. The CDR3 length is 12 residues. V was clipped by 2 bases and J by 5 bases, with 9 bases between them. The CDR3 nucleotides are TGCAGCGTTGAATCTGAGCGGGAGACCCAGTACTTC. Translated, it gives CSVESERETQYF.

Written as DNA, the CDR3 is TGTGCCATCAGTGACCCGAATATTGAGGCCCACCTCGGTAATGAAAACACCATATATTTT. Its protein product is CAISDPNIEAHLGNENTIYF. This chain links TRBV10-3 with TRBJ1-3; D remains unclear. Germline loops: CDR1 ENHRY, CDR2 SYGVKD. The CDR3 is 20 amino acids. Trimming took 3 bases from V and 6 from J, leaving 30 bases between them.

The V call is TRBV19, the J call TRBJ2-7; 9 bases match TRBD2. Germline loops: CDR1 LNHDA, CDR2 SQIVND (reference sequence). J was trimmed by 4 bases and V by 5 bases; bases with no gene match: 9. The CDR3 is 15 amino acids. CDR3 sequence: CASSSIAGAYYEQYF. CDR3 bases: TGTGCCAGTAGTTCAATAGCGGGAGCCTATTACGAGCAGTACTTC.

This clone was seen only a few times. V usage is TRBV4-1 and J usage is TRBJ2-2; 8 bases agree with TRBD2. V was pared by 4 bases and J by 1 base, with 2 bases of the junction left unmatched. Germline values: CDR1 MGHRA, CDR2 YSYEKL. The CDR3 is made up of 15 amino acids. The CDR3 DNA sequence: TGCGCCAGCAGCCCGGGACTAGTGAACACCGGGGAGCTGTTTTTT. This gives the protein CASSPGLVNTGELFF.

The chain links TRBV15 to TRBJ1-5, with D tentatively TRBD1 (5 bases). CDR1 is LNHNV, CDR2 YYDKDF, per germline (reference sequence). There are 15 residues in the CDR3. The V gene lost 6 bases and the J gene lost 0 bases, with 12 bases spanning the gap. The CDR3 region is CATRAGFYSNQPQHF. CDR3 coding DNA: TGTGCCACCAGGGCAGGGTTTTATAGCAATCAGCCCCAGCATTTT.

The chain is built from TRBV30 and TRBJ1-1; 9 nucleotides align to TRBD1. From germline, CDR1 is GTSNPN and CDR2 SVGIG (reference sequence). V shed 0 bases, J shed 11 bases, and the junction held 40 bases outside the gene matches. This CDR3 region has 24 residues. This chain's CDR3 is CAWSVASTFGTSGGVRTGAPRAFF. Written as DNA, the CDR3 is TGTGCCTGGAGTGTAGCGTCCACGTTCGGGACTAGCGGGGGGGTTCGGACAGGGGCTCCGCGGGCTTTCTTT.

This chain joins TRBV5-1 and TRBJ1-2; 8 bases agree with TRBD1. The V gene's germline CDR1 is SGHRS and CDR2 YFSETQ. With 0 bases clipped from V and 8 bases from J, the junction kept 6 bases outside the gene matches. CDR3 length equals 14 residues. The CDR3 nucleotides are TGCGCCAGCAGCTTGGGGCCGACAGGGGAGGGCTACACCTTC. Encoded protein: CASSLGPTGEGYTF.

The gene calls are TRBV25-1 and TRBJ2-1; 11 nucleotides match TRBD1. V lost 7 bases to trimming and J lost 5 bases; unmatched junction nucleotides: 4. Germline lookup yields CDR1 MGHDK and CDR2 SYGVNS. The CDR3 has 14 amino acids. The CDR3 loop reads CASIGDRGNNEQFF. In DNA, the CDR3 is TGTGCCAGCATCGGGGACAGGGGGAACAATGAGCAGTTCTTC.

The rearrangement joins TRBV6-2 or TRBV6-3 to TRBJ1-4; the D gene is possibly TRBD1 (5 bases). In germline, CDR1 is MNHEY, CDR2 SVGEGT. The CDR3 extends over 15 amino acids. Trimming took 6 bases from V and 4 from J, leaving 15 bases between them. The DNA for the CDR3 is TGTGCCAGCAGCCCCAGGGTCCGGGTTAATGAAAAACTGTTTTTT. Encoded protein: CASSPRVRVNEKLFF.

The chain combines TRBV4-1 with TRBJ2-1, with 12 positions matching TRBD2. CDR3 length: 16 amino acids. With V trimmed by 4 bases and J by 3 bases, 4 bases remained unmatched. The V gene's germline CDR1 is MGHRA and CDR2 YSYEKL. The CDR3 bases are TGCGCCAGCAGCCTCTTGACTAGCGGGAGCTACAATGAGCAGTTCTTC. This gives the protein CASSLLTSGSYNEQFF.